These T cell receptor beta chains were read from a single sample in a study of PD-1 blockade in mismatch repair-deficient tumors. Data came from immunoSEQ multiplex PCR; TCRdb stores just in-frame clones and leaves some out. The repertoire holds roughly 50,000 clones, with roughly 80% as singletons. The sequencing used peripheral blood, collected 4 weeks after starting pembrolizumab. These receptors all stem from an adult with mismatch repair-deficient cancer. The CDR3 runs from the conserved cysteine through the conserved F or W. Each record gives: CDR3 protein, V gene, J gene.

cdr3_aa: CASSGASGITDTQYF; v_call: TRBV19; j_call: TRBJ2-3
cdr3_aa: CASRQGWLSNQPQHF; v_call: TRBV4-1; j_call: TRBJ1-5
cdr3_aa: CASSLAVAAQVVGYTF; v_call: TRBV5-5; j_call: TRBJ1-2
cdr3_aa: CSVGGGRGANEQFF; v_call: TRBV29-1; j_call: TRBJ2-1
cdr3_aa: CASSQRGWSNEKLFF; v_call: TRBV4-2; j_call: TRBJ1-4
cdr3_aa: CASSEFRAHEQYF; v_call: TRBV6-1; j_call: TRBJ2-7
cdr3_aa: CASILGTPGAQPQHF; v_call: TRBV28; j_call: TRBJ1-5
cdr3_aa: CASSYLWTSGAYNEQFF; v_call: TRBV27; j_call: TRBJ2-1
cdr3_aa: CASSMSPPGNTEAFF; v_call: TRBV19; j_call: TRBJ1-1
cdr3_aa: CATSRVMSGANVLTF; v_call: TRBV15; j_call: TRBJ2-6
cdr3_aa: CARSQPLAGEGSIPPYEQYF; v_call: TRBV5-3; j_call: TRBJ2-7
cdr3_aa: CASSSPGDAEAFF; v_call: TRBV7-2; j_call: TRBJ1-1
cdr3_aa: CASSAVREQFF; v_call: TRBV2; j_call: TRBJ2-1
cdr3_aa: CASSLGRRKTEAFF; v_call: TRBV5-8; j_call: TRBJ1-1
cdr3_aa: CASSELGAEAFF; v_call: TRBV25-1; j_call: TRBJ1-1
cdr3_aa: CASSPNTNTGELFF; v_call: TRBV11-2; j_call: TRBJ2-2
cdr3_aa: CASSISVWREGRSDANTGELFF; v_call: TRBV19; j_call: TRBJ2-2
cdr3_aa: CASSSSGGPNEKLFF; v_call: TRBV7-3; j_call: TRBJ1-4
cdr3_aa: CASSSGQGQYNEQFF; v_call: TRBV7-7; j_call: TRBJ2-1
cdr3_aa: CASSLGTTVNIQYF; v_call: TRBV14; j_call: TRBJ2-4
cdr3_aa: CASSFRDSDYSNQPQHF; v_call: TRBV19; j_call: TRBJ1-5
cdr3_aa: CASSLSWRFGYEQYF; v_call: TRBV27; j_call: TRBJ2-7
cdr3_aa: CASSQEARTEAFF; v_call: TRBV14; j_call: TRBJ1-1
cdr3_aa: CSVGVTRGSNEKLFF; v_call: TRBV29-1; j_call: TRBJ1-4
cdr3_aa: CASSLSNQPQHF; v_call: TRBV5-8; j_call: TRBJ1-5
cdr3_aa: CASSASGGTGVNEQFF; v_call: TRBV9; j_call: TRBJ2-1
cdr3_aa: CASSLVAGARWNEQFF; v_call: TRBV11-2; j_call: TRBJ2-1
cdr3_aa: CATGLAGNVRETQYF; v_call: TRBV2; j_call: TRBJ2-5
cdr3_aa: CASSLTSGTTYNEQFF; v_call: TRBV27; j_call: TRBJ2-1
cdr3_aa: CASSQGSSGANVLTF; v_call: TRBV6-5; j_call: TRBJ2-6
cdr3_aa: CAIKDRVSHQPQHF; v_call: TRBV10-3; j_call: TRBJ1-5
cdr3_aa: CASSILAGTGNEQFF; v_call: TRBV7-3; j_call: TRBJ2-1
cdr3_aa: CASSLTGNPLNTGELFF; v_call: TRBV7-3; j_call: TRBJ2-2
cdr3_aa: CASSLRERNTEAFF; v_call: TRBV6-6; j_call: TRBJ1-1
cdr3_aa: CASSVGGTDTQYF; v_call: TRBV9; j_call: TRBJ2-3
cdr3_aa: CASSVAHGTGNTIYF; v_call: TRBV9; j_call: TRBJ1-3
cdr3_aa: CASSLEGDGPETQYF; v_call: TRBV5-1; j_call: TRBJ2-5
cdr3_aa: CASSVAMESDTQYF; v_call: TRBV9; j_call: TRBJ2-3
cdr3_aa: CSVAQNYGYTF; v_call: TRBV29-1; j_call: TRBJ1-2
cdr3_aa: CSAAGQRNTEAFF; v_call: TRBV29-1; j_call: TRBJ1-1
cdr3_aa: CASSLMGQGAYEQYF; v_call: TRBV5-1; j_call: TRBJ2-7
cdr3_aa: CASSPGLAGVEQYF; v_call: TRBV14; j_call: TRBJ2-7
cdr3_aa: CASSVTGGEQFF; v_call: TRBV6-4; j_call: TRBJ2-1
cdr3_aa: CASSPRDSVNNEQFF; v_call: TRBV11-3; j_call: TRBJ2-1
cdr3_aa: CASSSTDRGSLYGYTF; v_call: TRBV25-1; j_call: TRBJ1-2
cdr3_aa: CASQGTGGVEQYF; v_call: TRBV5-1; j_call: TRBJ2-7
cdr3_aa: CASSLGLRSEQYF; v_call: TRBV5-1; j_call: TRBJ2-7
cdr3_aa: CASRDRGGNEQFF; v_call: TRBV28; j_call: TRBJ2-1
cdr3_aa: CAISERGPYGYTF; v_call: TRBV10-3; j_call: TRBJ1-2
cdr3_aa: CASSLAPGGGYNEQFF; v_call: TRBV5-1; j_call: TRBJ2-1
cdr3_aa: CASSQDRGLQETQYF; v_call: TRBV14; j_call: TRBJ2-5
cdr3_aa: CASSRTAGLFQPQHF; v_call: TRBV7-9; j_call: TRBJ1-5